These 27 T cell receptor beta chains were sequenced from one sample in a study of OX40 agonist ivuxolimab in advanced cancers. Measured with immunoSEQ multiplex PCR; TCRdb has only the in-frame clones, and not every one. The table has 35,000 to 55,000 clones, 75% to 90% seen once. Sample: CD4+ or CD8+ T cells sorted from blood, taken in a trial of the OX40 agonist ivuxolimab. The receptor set was obtained from an adult with an advanced solid tumor such as melanoma, head and neck, liver or kidney cancer.

This rearrangement joins TRBV5-1 to TRBJ2-1, with D perhaps assigned TRBD1 or TRBD2 (6 bases each). In germline, CDR1 is SGHRS, CDR2 YFSETQ. Trimming took 1 base from V and 2 from J, leaving 13 bases between them. The CDR3 loop spans 16 amino acids. CDR3 in DNA: TGCGCCAGCAGCTTGACCGGGGGCGCGGCCTACAATGAGCAGTTCTTC. Protein sequence: CASSLTGGAAYNEQFF.

The V call is TRBV2, the J call TRBJ2-5; D perhaps matches TRBD1 (6 bases). V dropped 2 bases and J dropped 6 bases, with 13 bases sitting between them. The germline V gene encodes CDR1 SNHLY and CDR2 FYNNEI. The CDR3 spans 14 residues. The DNA of the CDR3 is TGTGCCAGCAGTGAACTAGGGGGTGGTAAGACCCAGTACTTC. This translates into CASSELGGGKTQYF.

The chain couples TRBV5-5 to TRBJ2-7; 9 bases are shared with TRBD1. V trimming: 1 base; J trimming: 4 bases; junction bases outside the gene matches: 12. The CDR3 totals 17 residues. The germline CDR1 and CDR2 sequences are SGHKS and YYEKEE (reference sequence). In nucleotides, the CDR3 is TGTGCCAGCAGCTTGTCGGACAGGGGAATTTTAGGGTACGAGCAGTACTTC. It codes for CASSLSDRGILGYEQYF. The full variable domain, completed using reference TRBV5-5 and TRBJ2-7, is DAGVTQSPTHLIKTRGQQVTLRCSPISGHKSVSWYQQVLGQGPQFIFQYYEKEERGRGNFPDRFSARQFPNYSSELNVNALLLGDSALYLCASSLSDRGILGYEQYFGPGTRLTVT.

The chain carries TRBV5-6 and TRBJ1-1, with unresolved D. The ends were cut back, 4 bases at V and 1 base at J, with 14 bases in the middle. Per the germline V gene, CDR1 is SGHDT and CDR2 is YYEEEE. This CDR3 region has 15 residues. The DNA of the CDR3 is TGTGCCAGCAGCCGGGTTGACGGGCAGAACACTGAAGCTTTCTTT. Encoded protein: CASSRVDGQNTEAFF.

The chain recombines TRBV11-3 with TRBJ2-2, with 9 bases fitting TRBD1. The V gene end was trimmed by 5 bases and the J gene end by 5 bases; junction bases not matched to a gene: 3. This CDR3 is built from 14 residues. Germline CDR1 and CDR2: SGHNT and YENEEA. The CDR3 coding sequence is TGTGCCAGCAGCCGAGGGACAGGGACCGGGGAGCTGTTTTTT. The encoded protein is CASSRGTGTGELFF.

The chain links TRBV6-1 to TRBJ2-1; D may be TRBD2 (6 bases). This CDR3 contains 15 residues. Trimming removed 4 bases from V and 1 base from J, with 11 bases in between. Looked up from germline, CDR1 is MNHNS and CDR2 is SASEGT. The CDR3 DNA reads as TGTGCCAGCAGTGGGGCGGGGAGGTCCTACAATGAGCAGTTCTTC. Translation gives CASSGAGRSYNEQFF.

This chain links TRBV2 with TRBJ2-7; unclear D gene. Trimming pared 8 bases from V and 8 bases from J, leaving 10 bases between. The germline V gene encodes CDR1 SNHLY and CDR2 FYNNEI. The CDR3 extends over 10 amino acids. DNA for the CDR3: TGTGCCAGCGGAGACGGAAAGCAGTACTTC. Residues: CASGDGKQYF.

The chain has TRBV29-1 and TRBJ2-7; TRBD1 aligns across 8 bases. The ends lost 7 bases at V and 1 base at J; junction bases unmatched: 9. The CDR3 length is 14 residues. From germline, CDR1 is SQVTM and CDR2 ANQGSEA. CDR3 region: CSATADRGSYEQYF. The CDR3 DNA follows: TGCAGCGCCACCGCCGACAGGGGATCCTACGAGCAGTACTTC.

V is TRBV28 and J is TRBJ2-1; 8 bases fit TRBD2. Germline V gene lookup returns CDR1 MDHEN and CDR2 SYDVKM. The J segment lost 4 bases and the V segment lost 2 bases, leaving 10 bases of the junction unmatched. This CDR3 has 17 residues. Here the CDR3 reads CASSLPPGAGGYNEQFF. Written as DNA, the CDR3 is TGTGCCAGCAGTTTACCCCCCGGGGCGGGAGGTTACAATGAGCAGTTCTTC.

J is TRBJ2-6 and V is TRBV27; D call uncertain. The CDR3 is made up of 14 amino acids. Germline V gene lookup returns CDR1 MNHEY and CDR2 SMNVEV (reference sequence). V was clipped by 5 bases and J by 2 bases, with 7 bases between them. This CDR3 reads CASSTGPGANVLTF. The DNA for the CDR3 is TGTGCCAGCAGTACCGGACCTGGGGCCAACGTCCTGACTTTC.

The chain joins TRBV2 to TRBJ2-1; 8 nucleotides align to TRBD1. Germline-derived CDR1 and CDR2 are SNHLY and FYNNEI. V trimming: 3 bases; J trimming: 9 bases; junction bases outside the gene matches: 4. CDR3 length: 13 residues. The CDR3 DNA follows: TGTGCCAGCAGTGAGGACAGGGTGGGTGAGCAGTTCTTC. Its translation is CASSEDRVGEQFF.

The chain has TRBV7-6 and TRBJ2-7; 7 bases align to TRBD2. Germline loops: CDR1 SGHVS, CDR2 FNYEAQ. V dropped 5 bases and J dropped 1; count of bases not matched to a gene: 8. This CDR3 has 15 residues. CDR3 sequence (DNA): TGTGCCAGCAGCCCGGACGGGGGAGGGTCCTACGAGCAGTACTTC. As protein: CASSPDGGGSYEQYF.

V is TRBV15 and J is TRBJ2-7; 7 bases align to TRBD1. From germline, CDR1 is LNHNV and CDR2 YYDKDF (reference sequence). The junction had 9 bases not matched to a gene; V was cut back by 1 base and J by 0 bases. This CDR3 contains 17 residues. The CDR3 region is CATSRGRSTGSSYEQYF. CDR3 in DNA: TGTGCCACCAGCAGAGGGAGGTCGACAGGGAGCTCCTACGAGCAGTACTTC.

V is TRBV30 and J is TRBJ1-6; 7 bases are a match to TRBD1. J was trimmed by 13 bases and V by 5 bases; bases with no gene match: 11. CDR1 is GTSNPN, CDR2 SVGIG, per germline (reference sequence). This CDR3 has 13 residues. CDR3 DNA sequence: TGTGCCTGGCGGGGGACAGCCGCAGGTCCCCTCCACTTT. It specifies CAWRGTAAGPLHF.

The rearrangement links TRBV29-1 to TRBJ2-3, with 9 bases that match TRBD2. Germline CDR1 SQVTM, CDR2 ANQGSEA. The trim removed 7 bases at V and 4 bases at J, leaving 15 bases unmatched. The length of the CDR3 is 16 residues. The CDR3 DNA sequence: TGCAGCGCCCCGGCGGGGGGGAGTATGTTGGCAGATACGCAGTATTTT. Protein product: CSAPAGGSMLADTQYF.

The chain is built from TRBV5-1 and TRBJ1-2, with TRBD1 identical over 10 bases. The CDR3 consists of 14 residues. The junction had 6 bases not matched to a gene; V was cut back by 4 bases and J by 6 bases. Germline-derived CDR1 and CDR2 are SGHRS and YFSETQ. The CDR3 loop is CASSPQTGGDGYTF. CDR3 DNA: TGCGCCAGCAGCCCTCAGACAGGGGGCGATGGCTACACCTTC.

The chain is built from TRBV9 and TRBJ2-1; 10 bases are a match to TRBD2. There are 14 residues in the CDR3. V lost 4 bases and J lost 10; bases outside the gene matches: 8. Germline V CDR1 and CDR2: SGDLS, YYNGEE. The CDR3 DNA reads TGTGCCAGCAGCCCAGGGACTAGCGCTGGCGAGCAGTTCTTC. Translating it yields CASSPGTSAGEQFF. The whole variable domain, remainder taken from reference TRBV9 and TRBJ2-1, is DSGVTQTPKHLITATGQRVTLRCSPRSGDLSVYWYQQSLDQGLQFLIQYYNGEERAKGNILERFSAQQFPDLHSELNLSSLELGDSALYFCASSPGTSAGEQFFGPGTRLTVL.

Only one count was recorded for this clone. This chain uses TRBV19 with TRBJ2-2; 8 bases fit TRBD1. The germline V gene encodes CDR1 LNHDA and CDR2 SQIVND (reference sequence). The junction had 5 bases not matched to a gene; V was cut back by 4 bases and J by 7 bases. The CDR3 is 14 residues long. CDR3 DNA sequence: TGTGCCAGTAGTACCAGGGGGCTTGGCGGGGAGCTGTTTTTT. This gives the protein CASSTRGLGGELFF.

DNA for the CDR3: TGTGCCAGCAGCCAAGAAGGGGGCAGGGCCAGCAATCAGCCCCAGCATTTT. Its protein product is CASSQEGGRASNQPQHF. This chain joins TRBV4-2 and TRBJ1-5; 7 nucleotides line up with TRBD1. The CDR3 runs to 17 residues. CDR1 LGHNA and CDR2 YNFKEQ come from the germline V gene. V gave up 0 bases and J gave up 1 base; unmatched junction bases: 6.

This clone was observed once. The chain employs TRBV15 and TRBJ2-1; 8 bases are shared with TRBD2. J gave up 4 bases and V 0 bases, and 5 bases lay outside the gene matches. The germline V gene has CDR1 LNHNV and CDR2 YYDKDF (reference sequence). There are 16 residues in the CDR3. The CDR3 coding sequence is TGTGCCACCAGCAGAGATCTGGCTAGCGGGTACAATGAGCAGTTCTTC. Residues: CATSRDLASGYNEQFF.

CDR3 in DNA: TGTGCCAGCAGCGTAGCGGGCAGGGAGGCAATAAACTATGGCTACACCTTC. It codes for CASSVAGREAINYGYTF. V and J are TRBV9 and TRBJ1-2; tentatively, D is TRBD1 (5 bases). The CDR3 runs 17 residues. Germline-derived CDR1 and CDR2 are SGDLS and YYNGEE. Trimming removed 0 bases from V and 2 bases from J, with 17 bases in between.

The CDR3 DNA is TGTGCCACCAAACTAGCGGGAACACCCTACGAGCAGTACTTC. Protein: CATKLAGTPYEQYF. The chain has TRBV10-3 and TRBJ2-7, with 10 bases lining up with TRBD2. The CDR3 consists of 14 residues. Germline V gene sequence: CDR1 ENHRY, CDR2 SYGVKD. V was clipped by 10 bases and J by 2 bases; unmatched bases: 8.

Remarks on this clone: Compared with germline, one end of the junction differs, possibly owing to a read error. The chain uses TRBV7-7 and TRBJ2-7; D uncertain. Germline loops: CDR1 SSHAT, CDR2 FNYEAQ (reference sequence). CDR3 length: 15 residues. This CDR3 is CASSLGPATSYEQYF. The CDR3 nucleotides read TGTGCTAGCAGCTTAGGTCCAGCGACCTCCTACGAGCAGTACTTC.

The chain is built from TRBV7-2 and TRBJ2-7; TRBD2 matches 13 bases. The V segment lost 5 bases and the J segment 7 bases; nucleotides outside the gene matches: 8. CDR3 size: 15 residues. The germline V gene encodes CDR1 SGHTA and CDR2 FQGNSA. CDR3 in amino acids: CASSAQLAGGGEQYF. CDR3 sequence (DNA): TGTGCCAGCAGCGCCCAACTAGCGGGAGGGGGTGAGCAGTACTTC.

CDR3 protein: CASSPPGLATLTYEQYF. The CDR3 nucleotides read TGTGCCAGCAGCCCTCCGGGACTAGCGACACTCACCTACGAGCAGTACTTC. This chain links TRBV7-8 with TRBJ2-7; 10 bases line up with TRBD2. The CDR3 contains 17 residues. V trimming: 5 bases; J trimming: 2 bases; junction bases outside the gene matches: 12. The germline V gene has CDR1 SGHVS and CDR2 FQNEAQ.

There are a few counts of this clone. The chain carries TRBV27 and TRBJ2-1; 9 nucleotides agree with TRBD2. CDR1 is MNHEY, CDR2 SMNVEV, per germline (reference sequence). V trimming: 1 base; J trimming: 7 bases; junction bases outside the gene matches: 5. The CDR3 runs 15 residues. DNA for the CDR3: TGTGCCAGCAGTTTATTTAGCGGGGGAGGGAATGAGCAGTTCTTC. Translated, it gives CASSLFSGGGNEQFF.

V is TRBV30 and J is TRBJ2-7, with TRBD1 identical over 10 bases. The trim removed 4 bases at V and 6 bases at J, leaving 6 bases unmatched. The CDR3 sequence is 13 residues long. Germline values: CDR1 GTSNPN, CDR2 SVGIG (reference sequence). CDR3 amino acids: CAWNGQGGGEQYF. DNA for the CDR3: TGTGCCTGGAACGGACAGGGGGGAGGCGAGCAGTACTTC.